This T cell receptor (beta chain) was documented in a study of T cell responses to AZD1222 COVID-19 vaccine (dated by TCRdb to the early 2020s). Background on the whole study: A total of around 240 trial participants underwent TCR sequencing, of whom nearly 210 received two doses of AZD1222 and some 26 received two doses of the MenACWY control vaccine. Trial participants were enrolled into age subgroups of 18-55, 56-69 and 70-plus years, which contained roughly 150, 30 and 60 TCR-sequenced participants, respectively.

Worth noting for this clone: No cognate antigen has been identified for it. The sample holds no much larger clone one base away, and base qualities are not on file.

The CDR3 regions of human TCRbeta chains were subjected to immunosequencing. The original pipeline was this. Repertoire TCRs were matched against a reference library of SARS-CoV-2-specific TCRs generated with the MIRA antigen-specificity platform. Breadth meant the fraction of unique TCRs that were SARS-CoV-2-associated, whereas depth meant the fraction of total T cells that were SARS-CoV-2-associated. Using the MIRA data, each spike-specific TCR was assigned both to the spike region to which the TCR was reactive and to a CD4 or CD8 class. Log10-transformed breadth and depth values were compared by one-way ANOVA with Sidak's multiple comparisons tests. In TCRdb, the immuneACCESS table is reduced to in-frame sequences with V and J assigned. These tables do not hold every clone; where another copy was compared, an unresolved V gene accounts for under half, and the others remain unexplained. Clone size and the V and J calls come from that table; the DNA yielded D and trimming. In this sample the table shows about 78,000 clones, roughly 86% of which occur a single time. The top ten clonotypes cover about 5.5% of the sample.

The time point label, read with the paper, signifies: baseline before first vaccination. The treatment or condition label corresponds to: meningococcal conjugate vaccine given as trial control. Vaccinee samples were obtained from the UK trials COV001 and COV002, which included a single-blind randomized controlled phase 2/3 trial of AZD1222 (ChAdOx1 nCoV-19) in healthy adults. For TCRbeta chain sequencing, PBMC samples from trial participants were taken at day 0 and at day 28 after the second dose. From cysteine to phenylalanine, the CDR3 is 15 amino acids long. Solely the CDR3 DNA is kept, with 45 bases framed from the first base. CDR1 is given as MNHEY and CDR2 as SMNVEV, both from the germline V gene (reference sequence). V lost 5 bases and J lost 0 bases; the stretch between them is 11 bases long. Broad study findings and their caveats: A significant rise in spike-specific TCR breadth and depth was observed after two AZD1222 doses relative to day 0 and relative to MenACWY recipients. No day 14 peak-response samples were available, so repertoires were characterized only after the peak T cell response. Participants were mostly white British, with more females than males. The authors suggested clonal diversity may have been underestimated. In the small 56-69-year group, the increase in depth fell short of significance, most likely because of low power. CD4 TCRs associated with the vaccine covered the entire spike protein, and the dominant responses were in regions 160-218 and 743-854. Conclusions about previously exposed vaccinees were limited because only six AZD1222 recipients were SARS-CoV-2 seropositive at baseline. Nearly half of unique spike-specific TCRs reportedly recognized epitopes outside regions mutated in the B.1.351 and B.1.1.7 variants.

This TCR derives from an adult in good health. The sequence is built from TRBV27 and TRBJ2-4, with the D gene uncertain. The sequencing used peripheral blood, collected on day 0 of MenACWY control vaccination. The CDR3 loop reads CASSRNTVAKNIQYF. The bases read TGTGCCAGCAGTAGAAACACAGTAGCCAAAAACATTCAGTACTTC.